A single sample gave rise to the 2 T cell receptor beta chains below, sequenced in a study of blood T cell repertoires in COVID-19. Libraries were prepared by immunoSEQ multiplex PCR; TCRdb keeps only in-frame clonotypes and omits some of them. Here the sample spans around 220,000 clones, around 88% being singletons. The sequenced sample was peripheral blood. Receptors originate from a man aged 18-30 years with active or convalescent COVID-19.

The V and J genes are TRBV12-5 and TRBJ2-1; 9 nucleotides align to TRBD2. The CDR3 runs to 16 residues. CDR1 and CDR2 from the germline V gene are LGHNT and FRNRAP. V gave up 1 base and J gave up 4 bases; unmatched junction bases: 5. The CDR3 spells CASGLAGTSSYNEQFF. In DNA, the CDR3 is TGTGCTAGTGGTTTGGCCGGGACTAGCTCATACAATGAGCAGTTCTTC.

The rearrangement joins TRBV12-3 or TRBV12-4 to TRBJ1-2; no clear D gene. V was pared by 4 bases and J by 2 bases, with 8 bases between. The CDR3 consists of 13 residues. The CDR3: CASSSTENYGYTF. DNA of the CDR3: TGTGCCAGCAGTTCGACGGAGAACTATGGCTACACCTTC.